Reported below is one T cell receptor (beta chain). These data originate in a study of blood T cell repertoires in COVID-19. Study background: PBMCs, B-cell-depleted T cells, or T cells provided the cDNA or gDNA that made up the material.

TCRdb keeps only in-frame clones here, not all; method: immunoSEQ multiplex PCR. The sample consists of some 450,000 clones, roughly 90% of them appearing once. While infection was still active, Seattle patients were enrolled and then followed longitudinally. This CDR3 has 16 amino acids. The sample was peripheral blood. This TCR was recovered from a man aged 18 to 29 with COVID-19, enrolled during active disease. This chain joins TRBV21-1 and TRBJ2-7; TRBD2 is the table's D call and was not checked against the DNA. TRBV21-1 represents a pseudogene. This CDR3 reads CASSIFSGRFSDEQYF. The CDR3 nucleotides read TGTGCCAGCAGCATTTTTAGCGGGAGGTTCTCCGACGAGCAGTACTTC.